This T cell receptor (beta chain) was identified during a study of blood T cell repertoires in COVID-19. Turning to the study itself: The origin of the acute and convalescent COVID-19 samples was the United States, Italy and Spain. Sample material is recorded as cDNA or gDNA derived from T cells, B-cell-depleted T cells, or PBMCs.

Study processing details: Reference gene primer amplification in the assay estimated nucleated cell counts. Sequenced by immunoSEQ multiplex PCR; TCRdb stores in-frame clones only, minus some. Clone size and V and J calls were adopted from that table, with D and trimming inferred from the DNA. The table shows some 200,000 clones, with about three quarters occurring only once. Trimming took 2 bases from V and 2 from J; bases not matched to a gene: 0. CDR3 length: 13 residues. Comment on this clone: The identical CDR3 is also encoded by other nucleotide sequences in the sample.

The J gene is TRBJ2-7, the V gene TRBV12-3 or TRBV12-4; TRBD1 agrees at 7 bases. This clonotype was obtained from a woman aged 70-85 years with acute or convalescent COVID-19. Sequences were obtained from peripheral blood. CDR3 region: CASSLQGAYEQYF. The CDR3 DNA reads TGTGCCAGCAGTTTACAGGGGGCCTACGAGCAGTACTTC.